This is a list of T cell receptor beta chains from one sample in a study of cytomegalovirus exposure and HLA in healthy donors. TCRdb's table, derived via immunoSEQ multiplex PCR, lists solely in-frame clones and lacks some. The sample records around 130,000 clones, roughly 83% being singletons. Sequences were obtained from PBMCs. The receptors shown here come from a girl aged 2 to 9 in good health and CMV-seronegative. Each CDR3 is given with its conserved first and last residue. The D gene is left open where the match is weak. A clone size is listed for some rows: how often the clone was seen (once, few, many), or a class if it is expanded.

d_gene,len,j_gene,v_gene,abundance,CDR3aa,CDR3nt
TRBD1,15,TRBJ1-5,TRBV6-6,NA,CASSPGQVLNQPQHF,TGTGCCAGCAGTCCGGGACAGGTACTAAATCAGCCCCAGCATTTT
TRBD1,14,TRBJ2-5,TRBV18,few,CASSGTGPQETQYF,TGTGCCAGCTCGGGGACAGGTCCCCAAGAGACCCAGTACTTC
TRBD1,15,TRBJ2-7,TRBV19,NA,CASSKPGQGNYEQYF,TGTGCCAGTAGTAAACCGGGACAGGGCAACTACGAGCAGTACTTC
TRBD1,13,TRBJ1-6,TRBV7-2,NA,CASSRQGNSPLHF,TGTGCCAGCAGCAGACAGGGGAATTCACCCCTCCACTTT
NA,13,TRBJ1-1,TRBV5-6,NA,CASSLPRTEEAFF,TGTGCCAGCAGCTTGCCGCGGACAGAGGAAGCTTTCTTT
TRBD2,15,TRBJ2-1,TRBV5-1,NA,CASSLLAGGHYEQFF,TGCGCCAGCAGCCTACTAGCGGGAGGGCACTATGAGCAGTTCTTC
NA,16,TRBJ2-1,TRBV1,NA,CTSRALKVGRGNEQFF,NA
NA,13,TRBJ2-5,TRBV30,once,CACSGDYQETQYF,TGTGCCTGCAGCGGAGATTACCAAGAGACCCAGTACTTC
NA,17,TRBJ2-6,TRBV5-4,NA,CASSLGGAGSGANVLTF,TGTGCCAGCAGCTTGGGTGGGGCAGGGTCTGGGGCCAACGTCCTGACTTTC
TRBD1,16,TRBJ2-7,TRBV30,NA,CAWSPIGRDRTYEQYF,TGTGCCTGGAGTCCAATAGGCCGGGACAGGACTTACGAGCAGTACTTC
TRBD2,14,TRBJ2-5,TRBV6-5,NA,CASSSGRGQETQYF,TGTGCCAGCAGTTCAGGGAGGGGCCAAGAGACCCAGTACTTC
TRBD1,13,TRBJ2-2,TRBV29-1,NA,CSAQRQGTGELFF,TGCAGCGCCCAGAGACAGGGTACCGGGGAGCTGTTTTTT
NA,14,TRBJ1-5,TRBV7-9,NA,CASSAGGTNQPQHF,TGTGCCAGCAGCGCGGGGGGGACCAATCAGCCCCAGCATTTT